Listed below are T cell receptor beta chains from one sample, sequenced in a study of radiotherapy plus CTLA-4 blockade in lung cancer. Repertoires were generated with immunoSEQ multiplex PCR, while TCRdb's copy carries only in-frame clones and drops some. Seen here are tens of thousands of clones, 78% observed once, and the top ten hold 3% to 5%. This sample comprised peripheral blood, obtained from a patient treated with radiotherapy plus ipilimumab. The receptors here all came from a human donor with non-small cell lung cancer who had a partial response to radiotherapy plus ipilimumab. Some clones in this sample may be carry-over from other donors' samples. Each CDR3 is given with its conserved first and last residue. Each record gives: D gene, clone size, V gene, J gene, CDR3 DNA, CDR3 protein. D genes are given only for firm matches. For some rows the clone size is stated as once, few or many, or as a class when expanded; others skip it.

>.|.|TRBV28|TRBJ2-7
TGTGCCAGCGGCGGGGGCCCCTACGAGCAGTACTTC
CASGGGPYEQYF
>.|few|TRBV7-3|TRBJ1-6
TGTGCCAGCAGCTTTACAGGACGCTCACCCCTCCACTTT
CASSFTGRSPLHF
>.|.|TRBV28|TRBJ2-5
TGTGCCAGCAGCCTCCCGGGGGGCCATGGAGTGGAGACCCAGTACTTC
CASSLPGGHGVETQYF
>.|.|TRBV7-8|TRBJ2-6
TGTGCCAGCAGCTTAGACGAGTCTGGGGCCAACGTCCTGACTTTC
CASSLDESGANVLTF
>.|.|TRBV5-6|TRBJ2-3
TGTGCCAGCAGCCCAGGACTGTCCACAGATACGCAGTATTTT
CASSPGLSTDTQYF
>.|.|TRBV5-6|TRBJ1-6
TGTGCCAGCAGCCCGGGATTCTATAATTCACCCCTCCACTTT
CASSPGFYNSPLHF
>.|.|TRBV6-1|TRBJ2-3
TGTGCCAGCAGAGTAGGGACTAGCACAGATACGCAGTATTTT
CASRVGTSTDTQYF
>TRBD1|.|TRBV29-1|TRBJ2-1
TGCAGCGTAGCCGGACAGGGCTACAATGAGCAGTTCTTC
CSVAGQGYNEQFF
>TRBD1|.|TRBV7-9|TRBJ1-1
TGTGCCAGCAGCCCCAGGGGGACAGTTGAAGCTTTCTTT
CASSPRGTVEAFF
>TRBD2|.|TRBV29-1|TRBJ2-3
TGCAGCGTTGCGGGGGGACTAGCGGGAGCCCGAGGAGATACGCAGTATTTT
CSVAGGLAGARGDTQYF
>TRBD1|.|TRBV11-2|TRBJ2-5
TGTGCCAGCAGCCCCAGGGGGCGGACCCAAGAGACCCAGTACTTC
CASSPRGRTQETQYF
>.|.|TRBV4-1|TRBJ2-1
TGCGCCAGCAGCCAAGGTAGAAGTTACAATGAGCAGTTCTTC
CASSQGRSYNEQFF
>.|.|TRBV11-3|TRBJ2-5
TGTGCCAGCAGCTTCCACCTTGGAAGGAGCGGGGAGACCCAGTACTTC
CASSFHLGRSGETQYF
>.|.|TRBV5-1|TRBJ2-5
TGCGCCAGCAGCTCGGGCGCGGTCGGGGAAGAGACCCAGTACTTC
CASSSGAVGEETQYF
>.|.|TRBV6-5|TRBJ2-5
TGTGCCACCTACCTACGAGGGTCGGAGACCCAGTACTTC
CATYLRGSETQYF
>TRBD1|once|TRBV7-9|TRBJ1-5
TGTGCCAGCAGCCGGACAGGCCTCGGGACCATTAGCAATCAGCCCCAGCATTTT
CASSRTGLGTISNQPQHF
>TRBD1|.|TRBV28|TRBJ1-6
TGTGCCAGCAGTTCCCGGGACAGGGGGCCCAATTCACCCCTCCACTTT
CASSSRDRGPNSPLHF
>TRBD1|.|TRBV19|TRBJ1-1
TGTGCCAGTAGAAAACCGGGACAGGGGAACACTGAAGCTTTCTTT
CASRKPGQGNTEAFF